The entry below gives a single T cell receptor beta chain sequence along with its context. Its antigen is still unknown. There are no base qualities to consult, and no much larger clone falls within one base. Receptor amplification or capture employed the immunoSEQ multiplex PCR assay. The multiplex PCR relied on a mix of 60 forward primers for TCR Vbeta segments and 13 reverse primers for TCR Jbeta segments. The CDR3 region of rearranged TCR beta genes was amplified from genomic DNA by a multiplex PCR assay. Amplified TCR beta libraries were sequenced as 87-base-pair reads on the Illumina HiSeq System. In the authors' own workflow: A later analysis counted about 80 million unique TCR beta chains across the approximately 700 repertoires, and roughly 10 million of these chains were shared by at least two donors. Raw reads were error-corrected and collapsed into unique sequences by a nearest-neighbor algorithm in which closely related sequences were merged to remove PCR and sequencing errors. Alignment of CDR3 sequences to IMGT reference sequences was used to assign V, D and J gene segments. Each retained sequence needed at least a six-nucleotide match to both a V gene segment and a J gene segment. Rearrangements were called productive when the CDR3 lacked stop codons and stayed in frame with V and J; all others were non-productive. Following IMGT convention, CDR3 was defined as the stretch from the second conserved V-encoded cysteine to the conserved J-encoded phenylalanine. The earlier analysis of 500 to 650 of the donors excluded any sequence lacking an unambiguous match to a single V gene segment. An earlier analysis of 550 to 650 of the donors classified V segments as functional when productive rearrangements were above 56.7% and as segregating when the standard deviation between donors was above 5%. A statistical classification framework was built for diagnosing cytomegalovirus status from the catalog of TCR beta chain sequences. A later analysis assigned V and J genes by comparing TCR nucleotide sequences with IMGT/GENE-DB human TR gene sequences. Using the TCRdist pipeline, a later analysis assigned CDR3 sequences along with most-parsimonious VDJ recombination scenarios. In a later analysis, each TCR beta chain was defined by its CDR3 amino acid sequence together with its V-gene family, and reads without a unique V-gene family were excluded. As a way to deal with suspected cross-contamination and a sequencing artifact, a later analysis dropped hundreds of nucleotide sequences that were highly shared and had low generation probability. In a later analysis, a clonal expansion index was calculated for each public chain from normalized within-repertoire ranks of inferred template counts. In a later analysis, generation probabilities were computed with a VDJ recombination model fitted to out-of-frame rearrangements, and the resulting probabilities were checked against IGoR. In a later analysis, TCR-TCR, TCR-HLA and TCR-CMV co-occurrence was scored with hypergeometric tests, and a repertoire-size bias correction was applied to TCR pairs. False discovery rates were estimated in a later analysis by permuting HLA or CMV assignments 20 times. In a later analysis, co-occurring TCRs were grouped using DBSCAN, and TCRdist sequence similarity was added for clustering within HLA-allele-positive subsets. Repertoires with fewer than 30,000 or more than 120,000 public chains were left out of co-occurrence clustering, as were about 5 repertoires with anomalous nucleotide sharing. In TCRdb, the immuneACCESS table is reduced to in-frame sequences with V and J assigned. These tables do not hold every clone; where another copy was compared, an unresolved V gene accounts for under half, and the others remain unexplained. The V and J calls and clone size are taken from that table; D and trimming were inferred from the DNA. Here the sample has tens of thousands of clones; just over 70% occur a single time. The ten largest clones represent approximately 8.9% of the sample.

This sample stems from a study of cytomegalovirus exposure and HLA in healthy donors (dated by TCRdb to about 2017). Background on the whole study: According to an earlier analysis of several hundred of the donors, 150 million to 200 million T cells yielded roughly 110 million unique TCR beta sequences and around 300 Gb of sequence data. Across 398 genotyped donors of the cohort, an average of approximately 200,000 unique TCR beta nucleotide sequences per donor were sequenced, and roughly 17% of those sequences were non-productive. An early release that covered fewer than 750 HLA-typed donors contained about 300 gigabases of sequencing data and around 80 million unique TCR sequences. An earlier analysis of 587 of the donors applied high-throughput TCR beta sequencing to assess whether each TCR beta V gene segment acted as functional or pseudogenic. Among the roughly 390 genotyped donors, approximately 81% belonged to the genetic ancestry cluster associated with self-reported Caucasian donors. In a later genetic analysis, genome-wide SNP genotypes for about 55% of the roughly 700 donors were used, and that subset was treated as a discovery cohort. A later analysis re-analyzed previously published TCR beta repertoires from about 730 donors and added high-resolution HLA genotyping to study TCR occurrence patterns. Along with the approximately 700-subject first cohort, a separate validation cohort of 120 different subjects was used. To predict cytomegalovirus infection status, the study brought together high-throughput TCR immunosequencing, statistical association of individual TCRs with disease status, and machine learning. HLA typing included class I and class II loci at four-digit resolution. Using immunosequencing, the study profiled T cell repertoires from roughly 650 subjects and related those repertoires to cytomegalovirus serostatus. Typing coverage differed by locus: A, B, C, DRB1 and DQB1 were typed in about 620-630 donors, DQA1 in about 500, DPA1 in 600 to 610, and DPB1 in roughly 450. Donor age, sex, ethnicity and CMV serostatus were compiled together with the repertoire data. All discovery cohort repertoires had been generated on a single sequencing platform. The aim of the study was to test whether cataloging public T cell receptors could identify signatures of past pathogen exposure. About five DR-DQ haplotypes were treated as single units for association and clustering because of strong linkage in the cohort. Rather than drawing on any new phenotypic data, the later analysis identified candidate immune exposures from TCR beta sequences and the way those sequences occurred across donors.

The cohort was made up of 500 to 800 healthy bone marrow donors. At the time of sampling, every cohort member was nominally healthy, though immune exposures that went unrecorded were likely present. The donor was CMV seronegative and was included in the group of a few hundred seronegative cohort members. Each donor provided a peripheral blood sample, and peripheral blood mononuclear cells were used for TCR beta sequencing. The Qiagen DNeasy Blood Extraction Kit was used to extract genomic DNA from the blood cell samples. CDR1 SGHVS and CDR2 FNYEAQ were looked up in the germline V gene. Between the V and J ends, shortened by 1 base and 0 bases respectively, the junction contains 6 bases. From the cysteine through the phenylalanine, the CDR3 covers 14 amino acids. The kept DNA is CDR3 alone, 42 bases in frame from the first base. The paper's findings and limits, for the study overall: Three of the identified cytomegalovirus-associated TCR beta chains were confirmed in vitro to be specific for cytomegalovirus antigens. It was suggested by the authors that the approach could potentially be generalized to other disease states and immunological phenotypes. According to a later analysis, most CMV-associated TCR beta chains appeared to be HLA-restricted, and the HLA associations seemed to be driven largely by CMV exposure. At a false discovery rate of 0.05, a later analysis linked around 17,000 TCR beta sequences to specific HLA alleles. An earlier analysis of around 600 of the donors showed that most TCR beta V segments appeared in productive rearrangements either about 90% or about 30% of the time, which broadly matched IMGT annotations. In the study, some 180 TCR beta chains were listed as associated with cytomegalovirus. Some IMGT-functional V segments, including TRBV6-2 and TRBV6-3, could not be distinguished by the 87-base-pair reads and were therefore excluded. The classifier was reported to diagnose cytomegalovirus status with high specificity and sensitivity in both the original and validation cohorts. Strong co-occurrence of HLA alleles, especially DR and DQ, made assigning TCR associations to individual alleles difficult. Because HLA typing was unavailable for some donors at each locus, only the typed subset was used in association tests. In a later analysis, HLA-associated TCR beta chains showed more clonal expansion and lower generation probabilities than non-associated chains that were equally common. Several of the top co-occurrence clusters appeared to be linked to parvovirus B19, influenza, CMV and Epstein-Barr virus, according to a later analysis. A cluster of highly shared sequence variants was judged likely to represent a technical artifact of the sequencing pipeline. A further reported finding was that TCR beta sequences accurately predicted the HLA-A and HLA-B alleles for most subjects in the first cohort. While some public TCRs were present in many individuals, most TCR sequences turned up only very rarely across donors. Correlated functional status among segregating V segments might be attributable to linkage disequilibrium, but an unknown experimental factor could not be ruled out. Approximately 16 rarely observed V segments, including chromosome 9 orphons, were excluded from the earlier analysis of a few hundred of the donors because counts were too low. In this cohort, only TCR beta chains were sequenced, and detectable features were limited by the absence of alpha or paired-chain data. A later genetic analysis reported fewer N-insertions in productive TCRs among donors in an Asian-associated ancestry cluster than the roughly 700-donor mean. A later genetic analysis associated a missense DCLRE1C variant with V-gene and J-gene trimming of TCR beta chains, and an independent cohort replicated the association. CMV serostatus was the only immune exposure information available for the cohort. According to a later analysis, TCR association rates differed among HLA loci, with DRB1 alleles showing the most associated TCRs and HLA-C alleles showing the fewest. The presence/absence analyses assumed that sequencing depth was roughly uniform across donors, and that assumption may not be true.

This clonotype originated in a man in his sixties in good health and CMV-seronegative. Sample: PBMCs. This sequence uses TRBV7-6 and TRBJ1-1; the D gene is possibly TRBD1, with 6 bases matching. In nucleotides, the sequence is TGTGCCAGCAGCTTAGGGACAGTGAACACTGAAGCTTTCTTT. Protein translation: CASSLGTVNTEAFF.